One sample yielded the 32 T cell receptor beta chains listed below, sequenced in a study of blood T cell repertoires in COVID-19. Generated by immunoSEQ multiplex PCR, the TCRdb table keeps only in-frame clones and is missing some. The sample yields 60,000 or so clones, just over 70% seen once. Sample: PBMCs or T cells enriched from blood (not recorded which). All receptors derive from a woman aged 55-70 years who had been exposed to COVID-19.

The CDR3 sequence is CASAGLQNKETQYF. CDR3 nucleotides: TGTGCCAGTGCAGGGCTCCAAAATAAAGAGACCCAGTACTTC. This chain uses TRBV28 with TRBJ2-5; possibly TRBD1 for D (5 bases). The CDR3 is 14 amino acids. Germline CDR1 is MDHEN and CDR2 is SYDVKM. Trimming pared 9 bases from V and 3 bases from J, leaving 17 bases between.

The V and J genes are TRBV11-3 and TRBJ2-2; D gene unclear. V was pared by 5 bases and J by 6 bases, with 13 bases between. The CDR3 has 14 residues. Germline V CDR1 and CDR2: SGHNT, YENEEA. The CDR3 bases are TGTGCCAGCAGCCAAGACTTGGTTGCCGGGGAGCTGTTTTTT. This encodes CASSQDLVAGELFF.

The chain links TRBV24-1 to TRBJ2-7; perhaps TRBD2 as D (5 bases). This CDR3 contains 13 residues. V gave up 2 bases and J gave up 5 bases, with 9 bases separating them. CDR1 KGHDR and CDR2 SFDVKD come from the germline V gene. The CDR3 protein is CATSDSEVNEQYF. The CDR3 coding sequence is TGTGCCACCAGTGATTCGGAGGTAAACGAGCAGTACTTC.

This clone was seen once. The chain employs TRBV4-1 and TRBJ1-3; D is ambiguous. The CDR3 spans 17 residues. Germline-derived CDR1 and CDR2 are MGHRA and YSYEKL. Trimming took 1 base from V and 8 from J, leaving 21 bases between them. The CDR3 region has the DNA TGCGCCAGCAGCCAAGGGGAGGTTCTTTCCCGTCTGGACACCATATATTTT. It encodes CASSQGEVLSRLDTIYF.

The chain employs TRBV6-6 and TRBJ1-5; a weak D match, TRBD1 (6 bases). V dropped 5 bases and J dropped 3 bases, with 11 bases sitting between them. CDR3 length equals 14 residues. In germline, CDR1 is MNHNY, CDR2 SVGAGI (reference sequence). In DNA, the CDR3 is TGTGCCAGCAGTCCCCAGGGGTTCAATCAGCCCCAGCATTTT. Amino acid sequence: CASSPQGFNQPQHF.

A single count supports this clone. The chain combines TRBV7-9 with TRBJ1-1; D remains ambiguous. V lost 5 bases, J lost 4 bases, and 17 bases lay in between. The germline CDR1 and CDR2 sequences are SEHNR and FQNEAQ (reference sequence). This CDR3 spans 15 amino acids. This chain's CDR3 is CASSPPGSPGTEAFF. The CDR3 DNA is TGTGCCAGCAGCCCCCCGGGGAGTCCCGGCACTGAAGCTTTCTTT.

This clone was recorded only once. This rearrangement joins TRBV6-1 to TRBJ1-2; D is possibly TRBD1 (6 bases). This CDR3 contains 18 residues. The germline V gene has CDR1 MNHNS and CDR2 SASEGT. V lost 4 bases, J lost 3 bases, and 24 bases lay in between. CDR3 amino acids: CASSATPGTRGRDYGYTF. In DNA, the CDR3 is TGTGCCAGCAGTGCCACTCCCGGGACCAGGGGCCGGGACTATGGCTACACCTTC.

The genes are TRBV2 and TRBJ1-2; 7 bases are shared with TRBD1. Germline V gives CDR1 SNHLY, CDR2 FYNNEI. This CDR3 is built from 12 residues. Trimming took 10 bases from V and 2 from J; bases not matched to a gene: 4. The CDR3, as DNA: TGTGCCACTGGGACAGAAAACTATGGCTACACCTTC. It codes for CATGTENYGYTF.

The table lists this clone with a few counts. CDR3 region: CASSQEGLPGYGYTF. The CDR3 nucleotides read TGCGCCAGCAGCCAAGAAGGGCTCCCGGGGTATGGCTACACCTTC. The chain is built from TRBV4-1 and TRBJ1-2; D gene unclear. V lost 0 bases to trimming and J lost 5 bases, with 13 bases between them. The germline V gene has CDR1 MGHRA and CDR2 YSYEKL. The CDR3 length is 15 residues.

The chain links TRBV6-5 to TRBJ1-2; D call uncertain. V was pared by 6 bases and J by 7 bases, with 18 bases between. Looked up from germline, CDR1 is MNHEY and CDR2 is SVGAGI. CDR3 length: 14 residues. This chain's CDR3 is CASRPIMAVFGYTF. CDR3 DNA: TGTGCCAGCAGACCCATCATGGCGGTCTTTGGCTACACCTTC.

This sequence joins TRBV30 and TRBJ2-1; TRBD2 might be the D (6 bases). This CDR3 region has 15 residues. Trimming took off 0 bases at V and 6 bases at J, with 15 bases between the two ends. The germline V gene encodes CDR1 GTSNPN and CDR2 SVGIG (reference sequence). In DNA, the CDR3 is TGTGCCTGGAGTGTACTGGGAGGTATAGGCAATGAGCAGTTCTTC. This codes for CAWSVLGGIGNEQFF.

The gene calls are TRBV6-5 and TRBJ1-2; tentative D call: TRBD1 (5 bases). Germline V CDR1 and CDR2: MNHEY, SVGAGI. The length of the CDR3 is 13 residues. V was shortened by 4 bases and J by 2 bases, with 8 bases between the two germline ends. The chain's CDR3 is CASSWGANYGYTF. In DNA form, the CDR3 reads TGTGCCAGCAGTTGGGGCGCAAACTATGGCTACACCTTC.

This rearrangement joins TRBV9 to TRBJ1-2; D is ambiguous. The CDR3 spans 13 residues. Germline CDR1 is SGDLS and CDR2 is YYNGEE. Trimming removed 0 bases from V and 1 base from J, with 4 bases in between. CDR3 nucleotide sequence: TGTGCCAGCAGCGTAGGGAGTAACTATGGCTACACCTTC. Translating it yields CASSVGSNYGYTF. Filled out from reference TRBV9 and TRBJ1-2, the complete variable domain reads DSGVTQTPKHLITATGQRVTLRCSPRSGDLSVYWYQQSLDQGLQFLIQYYNGEERAKGNILERFSAQQFPDLHSELNLSSLELGDSALYFCASSVGSNYGYTFGSGTRLTVV.

The chain carries TRBV19 and TRBJ2-1, with TRBD2 identical over 8 bases. Germline V CDR1 and CDR2: LNHDA, SQIVND (reference sequence). The CDR3 spans 14 residues. With 1 base clipped from V and 7 bases from J, the junction kept 3 bases outside the gene matches. In DNA form, the CDR3 reads TGTGCCAGTAGTATAGCGGGAGGGAGGAATGAGCAGTTCTTC. Protein sequence: CASSIAGGRNEQFF.

The chain carries TRBV10-2 and TRBJ1-1, with D maybe TRBD1 (6 bases). The germline V gene encodes CDR1 WSHSY and CDR2 SAAADI. V lost 2 bases and J lost 6, with 19 bases in between. The CDR3 spans 16 residues. Written as DNA, the CDR3 is TGCGCCAGCAGTGAGCCGCGGTTTGGGGGGGCAGCTGAAGCTTTCTTT. Protein product: CASSEPRFGGAAEAFF.

This chain uses TRBV19 with TRBJ1-2; a weak D match, TRBD1 (6 bases). Trimming stripped 7 bases from V and 8 bases from J, with 20 bases between. The CDR3 is 14 amino acids. Looked up from germline, CDR1 is LNHDA and CDR2 is SQIVND (reference sequence). The CDR3 spells CASTYPTGRVGYTF. The CDR3 DNA reads TGTGCCAGTACTTATCCGACAGGCCGCGTGGGCTACACCTTC.

In this sample, this clone turned up many times. The gene calls are TRBV12-5 and TRBJ2-2; D ambiguous. The CDR3 consists of 14 residues. Germline CDR1 and CDR2: LGHNT and FRNRAP. Trimming took 3 bases from V and 1 from J, leaving 6 bases between them. CDR3 nucleotide sequence: TGTGCTAGTGGTTTAGGAGAGAACACCGGGGAGCTGTTTTTT. Its protein product is CASGLGENTGELFF.

V is TRBV6-5 and J is TRBJ1-4, with D possibly being TRBD1 (5 bases). This CDR3 is built from 15 residues. The V end was cut by 0 bases, the J end by 10 bases, with 15 bases between. Germline CDR1 reads MNHEY; CDR2 reads SVGAGI. CDR3 amino acids: CASSYSRGAGGKLFF. CDR3 nucleotides: TGTGCCAGCAGTTACTCGAGAGGGGCGGGGGGAAAACTGTTTTTT.

This chain joins TRBV5-4 and TRBJ2-5, with 9 bases aligning to TRBD1. The trim removed 3 bases at V and 5 bases at J, leaving 5 bases unmatched. This CDR3 spans 14 amino acids. CDR1 SGHNT and CDR2 YYREEE come from the germline V gene (reference sequence). The CDR3 spells CASSSGQGIETQYF. The CDR3 region has the DNA TGTGCCAGCAGCTCGGGACAGGGTATTGAGACCCAGTACTTC.

The genes are TRBV27 and TRBJ1-5, with TRBD1 matching 7 bases. Germline assignment: CDR1 MNHEY and CDR2 SMNVEV (reference sequence). The trim removed 0 bases at V and 6 bases at J, leaving 5 bases unmatched. The CDR3 has 15 amino acids. In nucleotides, the CDR3 is TGTGCCAGCAGTTTATCAGGGGGCCTTGGTCAGCCCCAGCATTTT. The encoded protein is CASSLSGGLGQPQHF.

The gene calls are TRBV6-5 and TRBJ2-7; 11 bases fit TRBD1. V gave up 4 bases and J gave up 0 bases; unmatched junction bases: 2. The CDR3 is made up of 15 amino acids. Germline V lookup: CDR1 MNHEY, CDR2 SVGAGI. CDR3 protein: CASSLGTGGSYEQYF. CDR3 in DNA: TGTGCCAGCAGTTTAGGGACAGGGGGCTCCTACGAGCAGTACTTC.

The chain carries TRBV19 and TRBJ2-2, with 7 positions matching TRBD1. CDR3 length equals 14 residues. V was clipped by 6 bases and J by 1 base; unmatched bases: 2. Per germline, CDR1 LNHDA and CDR2 SQIVND (reference sequence). CDR3 amino acids: CASRDRVNTGELFF. Here the CDR3 DNA reads TGTGCCAGTAGAGACAGGGTGAACACCGGGGAGCTGTTTTTT.

This clone was counted a few times. The chain carries TRBV29-1 and TRBJ1-2; 7 bases are a match to TRBD1. Germline V gene data show CDR1 as SQVTM and CDR2 as ANQGSEA. The trim removed 7 bases at V and 8 bases at J, leaving 10 bases unmatched. CDR3 length equals 12 residues. The DNA for the CDR3 is TGCAGCGCAGGACAGGCAGATGGGGGCTACACCTTC. This encodes CSAGQADGGYTF.

This chain links TRBV6-6 with TRBJ1-1; no reliable D call. This CDR3 spans 13 amino acids. Looked up from germline, CDR1 is MNHNY and CDR2 is SVGAGI (reference sequence). The V and J ends lost 6 bases and 0 bases respectively, with 8 bases between them. The CDR3 loop reads CASSPKLNTEAFF. CDR3 DNA sequence: TGTGCCAGCAGCCCTAAACTGAACACTGAAGCTTTCTTT.

Many counts were recorded for this clone. CDR3 sequence: CASSESTGNQPQHF. In DNA, the CDR3 is TGTGCCAGTAGCGAGAGTACGGGCAATCAGCCCCAGCATTTT. This chain links TRBV19 with TRBJ1-5; no definite D call. The CDR3 sequence is 14 residues long. The ends were cut back, 6 bases at V and 2 bases at J, with 11 bases in the middle. Germline assignment: CDR1 LNHDA and CDR2 SQIVND (reference sequence).

J is TRBJ1-6 and V is TRBV27; D uncertain. The germline gives CDR1 MNHEY, CDR2 SMNVEV (reference sequence). V shed 6 bases and J shed 8 bases, with 17 bases lying between them. CDR3 length: 15 residues. CDR3 sequence: CASRLRMGGDSPLHF. CDR3 DNA sequence: TGTGCCAGCAGGTTAAGAATGGGCGGGGATTCACCCCTCCACTTT.

The genes are TRBV11-2 and TRBJ2-5; D call uncertain. V was shortened by 5 bases and J by 4 bases, with 11 bases between the two germline ends. CDR1 SGHAT and CDR2 FQNNGV come from the germline V gene. The CDR3 consists of 13 residues. DNA for the CDR3: TGTGCCAGCAGCCGACCTACGGGAGAGACCCAGTACTTC. Protein: CASSRPTGETQYF.

The genes are TRBV2 and TRBJ1-4; D is unresolved. With 8 bases removed from V and 0 bases from J, the gap between germline ends came to 10 bases. Germline loops: CDR1 SNHLY, CDR2 FYNNEI. CDR3 length: 14 amino acids. CDR3 DNA sequence: TGTGCCAGCGACAACAGTGCAACTAATGAAAAACTGTTTTTT. As protein: CASDNSATNEKLFF.

The J gene is TRBJ1-4, the V gene TRBV2; TRBD1 matches at 7 bases. The CDR3 is 13 amino acids. The ends lost 8 bases at V and 5 bases at J; junction bases unmatched: 5. Germline-derived CDR1 and CDR2 are SNHLY and FYNNEI. CDR3 bases: TGTGCCAGCTTAAAGGGGGCAAATGAAAAACTGTTTTTT. This translates into CASLKGANEKLFF.

The V and J genes are TRBV25-1 and TRBJ1-6; 12 positions agree with TRBD1. The CDR3 spans 16 residues. Germline V gene data show CDR1 as MGHDK and CDR2 as SYGVNS. V lost 1 base, J lost 9 bases, and 4 bases stayed unmatched. The CDR3: CASSESPGQGASPLHF. The CDR3 bases are TGTGCCAGCAGTGAATCGCCGGGACAGGGGGCTTCACCCCTCCACTTT.

V and J are TRBV28 and TRBJ1-4; D not resolved. V lost 4 bases to trimming and J lost 5 bases, with 14 bases between them. Germline V gives CDR1 MDHEN, CDR2 SYDVKM. The CDR3 is 15 amino acids. The chain's CDR3 is CASSSVPRSNEKLFF. The CDR3 DNA reads as TGTGCCAGCAGTTCCGTACCGAGGTCGAATGAAAAACTGTTTTTT.

This clone was seen only once. The chain links TRBV7-2 to TRBJ1-2, with a tentative D call TRBD1 (6 bases). The CDR3 loop spans 14 amino acids. V lost 5 bases, J lost 2 bases, and 12 bases lay in between. Germline loops: CDR1 SGHTA, CDR2 FQGNSA. The CDR3 DNA reads as TGTGCCAGCAGCCGGGGGGCAGGGAACTATGGCTACACCTTC. It specifies CASSRGAGNYGYTF.